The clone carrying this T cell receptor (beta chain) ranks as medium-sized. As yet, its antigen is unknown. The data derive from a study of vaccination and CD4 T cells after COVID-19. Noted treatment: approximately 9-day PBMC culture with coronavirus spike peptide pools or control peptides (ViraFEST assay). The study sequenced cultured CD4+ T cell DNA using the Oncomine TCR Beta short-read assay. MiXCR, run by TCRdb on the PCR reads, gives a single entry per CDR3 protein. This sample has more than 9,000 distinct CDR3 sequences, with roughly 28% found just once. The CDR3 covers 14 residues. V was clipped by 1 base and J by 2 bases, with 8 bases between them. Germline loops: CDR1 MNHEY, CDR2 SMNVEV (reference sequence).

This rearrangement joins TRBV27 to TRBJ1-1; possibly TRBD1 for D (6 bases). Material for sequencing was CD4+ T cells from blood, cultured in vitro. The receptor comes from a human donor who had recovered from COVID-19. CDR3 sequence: CASSLFGTNTEAFF. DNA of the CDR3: TGTGCCAGCAGTTTATTTGGGACAAACACTGAAGCTTTCTTT.